The next 27 T cell receptor beta chains were all read from a single sample in a study of a mutant IDH1 vaccine in newly diagnosed glioma. Time point specified: baseline, week 1 (first vaccination visit). Treatment noted: pre-vaccination baseline after standard-of-care therapy. The data were produced by immunoSEQ multiplex PCR, yet TCRdb's version contains in-frame clones alone and is incomplete. This table has approximately 70,000 clones, 80% to 90% appearing once. Sequences were derived from PBMCs, sampled from a glioma patient treated with radiotherapy, temozolomide or both. Receptors were obtained from a man aged 25 to 45 with glioma.

This clone appeared once. The chain uses TRBV7-9 and TRBJ2-6; 8 bases fit TRBD1. Losses at the gene ends were 2 bases for V and 4 bases for J; bases not matched to a gene: 7. Germline values: CDR1 SEHNR, CDR2 FQNEAQ (reference sequence). The CDR3 sequence is 17 residues long. In nucleotides, the CDR3 is TGTGCCAGCAGCTTACGGCAGGGGGCTGCGGGGGCCAACGTCCTGACTTTC. Translated, it gives CASSLRQGAAGANVLTF.

This clone turned up a few times. The DNA of the CDR3 is TGTGCCAGCAGTTTATTAGCAGGGGCCACTGAAGCTTTCTTT. It translates to CASSLLAGATEAFF. The V gene is TRBV28, the J gene TRBJ1-1, with D possibly TRBD1 on 6 matching bases. CDR3 length: 14 amino acids. Germline lookup yields CDR1 MDHEN and CDR2 SYDVKM. The V end was cut by 1 base, the J end by 4 bases, with 10 bases between.

The chain employs TRBV11-2 and TRBJ1-1; possible D gene TRBD1, 5 bases. The germline gives CDR1 SGHAT, CDR2 FQNNGV. The CDR3 is 15 residues long. Trimming pared 5 bases from V and 0 bases from J, leaving 13 bases between. CDR3 sequence: CASSLRDFMNTEAFF. The DNA of the CDR3 is TGTGCCAGCAGCCTCAGGGATTTCATGAACACTGAAGCTTTCTTT.

This clone turned up a few times. The genes are TRBV28 and TRBJ1-6; a possible D gene is TRBD1 (6 bases). The V gene's germline CDR1 is MDHEN and CDR2 SYDVKM. Trimming stripped 2 bases from V and 10 bases from J, with 15 bases between. CDR3 length: 15 amino acids. The CDR3 nucleotides read TGTGCCAGCAGTTTACCCCAGGGGACCTACTCACCCCTCCACTTT. This translates into CASSLPQGTYSPLHF. Full variable domain (missing parts from reference TRBV28 and TRBJ1-6): DVKVTQSSRYLVKRTGEKVFLECVQDMDHENMFWYRQDPGLGLRLIYFSYDVKMKEKGDIPEGYSVSREKKERFSLILESASTNQTSMYLCASSLPQGTYSPLHFGNGTRLTVT.

The chain recombines TRBV30 with TRBJ1-2; no clear D gene. V gave up 8 bases and J gave up 8 bases, with 15 bases separating them. CDR3 length equals 11 residues. Germline V lookup: CDR1 GTSNPN, CDR2 SVGIG (reference sequence). The CDR3 region is CAAIRGGGYTF. The CDR3 coding sequence is TGTGCCGCCATTCGGGGTGGGGGCTACACCTTC.

The chain has TRBV28 and TRBJ2-1; D ambiguous. The CDR3 covers 11 residues. Trimming cost V 6 bases and J 15 bases, with 15 bases left between them. Germline CDR1 MDHEN, CDR2 SYDVKM. As DNA, the CDR3 is TGTGCCAGCAGGTGGGGAAAGGAGAGGTTCTTC. This sequence encodes CASRWGKERFF.

This clone was observed a single time. One end of the junction is discordant with germline, which a read error may explain. The rearrangement joins TRBV30 to TRBJ1-1; D gene ambiguous. Per the germline V gene, CDR1 is GTSNPN and CDR2 is SVGIG (reference sequence). The CDR3 is 11 residues long. CDR3 sequence reads: CTWSPSTEAFF. The CDR3 DNA follows: TGTACCTGGAGCCCGAGTACCGAAGCTTTCTTT. The full variable domain, completed using reference TRBV30 and TRBJ1-1, is SQTIHQWPATLVQPVGSPLSLECTVEGTSNPNLYWYRQAAGRGLQLLFYSVGIGQISSEVPQNLSASRPQDRQFILSSKKLLLSDSGFYLCTWSPSTEAFFGQGTRLTVV.

This clone was counted once. The V and J genes are TRBV2 and TRBJ2-7; tentatively, D is TRBD1 (7 bases). V was clipped by 3 bases and J by 2 bases, with 11 bases between them. The CDR3 is 14 residues long. Per the germline V gene, CDR1 is SNHLY and CDR2 is FYNNEI. The CDR3, as DNA: TGTGCCAGCAGTGAGCAGGGGGAGGCCTACGAGCAGTACTTC. Amino acid sequence: CASSEQGEAYEQYF.

The CDR3: CASSFALGTGGPAGELFF. Written as DNA, the CDR3 is TGTGCCAGCAGCTTCGCTCTGGGGACAGGGGGCCCGGCCGGGGAGCTGTTTTTT. The chain recombines TRBV13 with TRBJ2-2; TRBD1 matches 12 bases. Germline CDR1 and CDR2: PRHDT and FYEKMQ (reference sequence). V shed 3 bases, J shed 6 bases, and the junction held 11 bases outside the gene matches. The CDR3 consists of 18 residues. Looking up the rest from reference TRBV13 and TRBJ2-2 gives the full variable domain: AAGVIQSPRHLIKEKRETATLKCYPIPRHDTVYWYQQGPGQDPQFLISFYEKMQSDKGSIPDRFSAQQFSDYHSELNMSSLELGDSALYFCASSFALGTGGPAGELFFGEGSRLTVL.

The chain employs TRBV6-5 and TRBJ2-6; weak D call: TRBD1 (5 bases). Deletions cut 6 bases from V and 4 bases from J, with 10 bases between. CDR1 and CDR2 from the germline V gene are MNHEY and SVGAGI. This CDR3 contains 14 residues. This CDR3 is CASSRVVGANVLTF. The CDR3 DNA reads as TGTGCCAGCAGCAGGGTGGTGGGGGCCAACGTCCTGACTTTC.

V is TRBV7-6 and J is TRBJ2-6, with a weak D call TRBD2 (6 bases). CDR1 is SGHVS and CDR2 is FNYEAQ in the germline V gene. This CDR3 is built from 18 residues. V lost 5 bases, J lost 0 bases, and 17 bases lay in between. The CDR3 DNA reads as TGTGCCAGCAGCCCCAAGCCCGCCGGGGGCTCTGGGGCCAACGTCCTGACTTTC. Its translation: CASSPKPAGGSGANVLTF.

The chain employs TRBV7-9 and TRBJ1-1, with D unresolved. Per the germline V gene, CDR1 is SEHNR and CDR2 is FQNEAQ (reference sequence). The CDR3 length is 15 residues. The V gene lost 5 bases and the J gene lost 0 bases, with 13 bases spanning the gap. CDR3 amino acids: CASSTRTDMNTEAFF. CDR3 in DNA: TGTGCCAGCAGCACGAGGACGGATATGAACACTGAAGCTTTCTTT. The entire variable domain, with the rest obtained from reference TRBV7-9 and TRBJ1-1, is as follows: DTGVSQNPRHKITKRGQNVTFRCDPISEHNRLYWYRQTLGQGPEFLTYFQNEAQLEKSRLLSDRFSAERPKGSFSTLEIQRTEQGDSAMYLCASSTRTDMNTEAFFGQGTRLTVV.

This clone was observed a single time. This chain uses TRBV12-5 with TRBJ2-3; 9 bases agree with TRBD1. Germline lookup yields CDR1 LGHNT and CDR2 FRNRAP. J lost 5 bases, V lost 1 base, and 7 bases had no gene match. CDR3 size: 16 residues. The chain's CDR3 is CASGLEYRGPGDTQYF. The DNA of the CDR3 is TGTGCTAGTGGTTTGGAGTACAGGGGGCCGGGAGATACGCAGTATTTT.

This clone was seen once. The chain links TRBV5-1 to TRBJ1-2; D not resolved. The CDR3 extends over 14 amino acids. CDR1 and CDR2 from the germline V gene are SGHRS and YFSETQ. V gave up 0 bases and J gave up 0 bases, with 6 bases separating them. This chain's CDR3 is CASSLEPTNYGYTF. The DNA of the CDR3 is TGCGCCAGCAGCTTGGAACCTACTAACTATGGCTACACCTTC.

The CDR3 nucleotides read TGTGCCAGTAGCCGCGGCAGATCCTACGAGCAGTACTTC. This sequence encodes CASSRGRSYEQYF. The J gene is TRBJ2-7, the V gene TRBV19; no clear D. Trimming cost V 6 bases and J 1 base, with 10 bases left between them. Per the germline V gene, CDR1 is LNHDA and CDR2 is SQIVND (reference sequence). The CDR3 is 13 amino acids.

The chain uses TRBV27 and TRBJ1-1, with no clear D. The V gene's germline CDR1 is MNHEY and CDR2 SMNVEV (reference sequence). Trimming removed 4 bases from V and 5 bases from J, with 14 bases in between. The CDR3 extends over 14 amino acids. CDR3 bases: TGTGCCAGCAGTTCATACGCACCCGGGACTGAAGCTTTCTTT. Amino acid sequence: CASSSYAPGTEAFF.

The chain carries TRBV19 and TRBJ2-5; 7 nucleotides line up with TRBD1. The germline CDR1 and CDR2 sequences are LNHDA and SQIVND (reference sequence). The CDR3 contains 16 residues. V gave up 5 bases and J gave up 1 base; unmatched junction bases: 10. The CDR3 loop reads CASSSRTGQVQETQYF. The CDR3 coding sequence is TGTGCCAGTAGTTCCCGGACAGGACAGGTCCAAGAGACCCAGTACTTC. The full variable domain, completed using reference TRBV19 and TRBJ2-5, is DGGITQSPKYLFRKEGQNVTLSCEQNLNHDAMYWYRQDPGQGLRLIYYSQIVNDFQKGDIAEGYSVSREKKESFPLTVTSAQKNPTAFYLCASSSRTGQVQETQYFGPGTRLLVL.

The gene calls are TRBV27 and TRBJ1-2; 8 positions agree with TRBD1. V lost 5 bases to trimming and J lost 5 bases; unmatched junction nucleotides: 10. Germline CDR1 reads MNHEY; CDR2 reads SMNVEV (reference sequence). The CDR3 totals 15 residues. The CDR3 loop reads CASSEEGTGIYGYTF. The CDR3 bases are TGTGCCAGCAGTGAAGAGGGGACAGGCATATATGGCTACACCTTC.

The chain employs TRBV29-1 and TRBJ2-7; 16 nucleotides align to TRBD2. The V and J ends lost 7 bases and 6 bases, in that order; junction bases with no gene match: 6. The V gene's germline CDR1 is SQVTM and CDR2 ANQGSEA. This CDR3 spans 14 amino acids. The CDR3 loop reads CSARGLAGGTEQYF. The CDR3 DNA reads as TGCAGCGCCCGGGGACTAGCGGGGGGGACCGAGCAGTACTTC.

The chain has TRBV10-3 and TRBJ1-1, with TRBD1 identical over 10 bases. The V gene's germline CDR1 is ENHRY and CDR2 SYGVKD. This CDR3 has 15 amino acids. The J segment lost 8 bases and the V segment lost 10 bases, leaving 16 bases of the junction unmatched. The CDR3 DNA reads as TGTGCCACCGACTTCCGGGACAGGGGTTATCTCGAAGCTTTCTTT. Translation gives CATDFRDRGYLEAFF.

The chain is built from TRBV18 and TRBJ2-3; TRBD2 agrees at 9 bases. V lost 3 bases to trimming and J lost 5 bases; unmatched junction nucleotides: 3. The CDR3 sequence is 14 residues long. Germline V lookup: CDR1 KGHSH, CDR2 LQKENI. CDR3 in DNA: TGTGCCAGCTCACCGGGACTAGCAATAGATACGCAGTATTTT. Protein product: CASSPGLAIDTQYF.

This clone showed up just once. This sequence joins TRBV4-1 and TRBJ2-3, with D possibly being TRBD1 (6 bases). CDR3 length: 16 residues. Germline V gene sequence: CDR1 MGHRA, CDR2 YSYEKL. V lost 0 bases, J lost 2 bases, and 12 bases lay in between. Here the CDR3 reads CASSQDMTGFTDTQYF. As DNA, the CDR3 is TGCGCCAGCAGCCAAGATATGACAGGTTTCACAGATACGCAGTATTTT.

V and J are TRBV6-5 and TRBJ2-1, with D perhaps TRBD1 (5 bases). The CDR3 extends over 13 amino acids. V dropped 5 bases and J dropped 9 bases, with 14 bases sitting between them. Germline loops: CDR1 MNHEY, CDR2 SVGAGI. The CDR3 coding sequence is TGTGCCAGCAGTCCTACCCCAGGGTCTGAGCAGTTCTTC. Its translation: CASSPTPGSEQFF.

V usage is TRBV9 and J usage is TRBJ1-3, with a weak D call TRBD1 (6 bases). V gave up 3 bases and J gave up 3 bases, with 19 bases separating them. The germline V gene encodes CDR1 SGDLS and CDR2 YYNGEE. The CDR3 extends over 17 amino acids. The CDR3 spells CASSAGNRASFGNTIYF. The DNA for the CDR3 is TGTGCCAGCAGCGCAGGCAACAGGGCATCTTTTGGAAACACCATATATTTT.

The CDR3 spells CATKLGRGRSYEQYF. CDR3 sequence (DNA): TGTGCCACCAAACTCGGCAGGGGGCGATCCTACGAGCAGTACTTC. This chain joins TRBV15 and TRBJ2-7, with 8 bases lining up with TRBD1. Germline CDR1 is LNHNV and CDR2 is YYDKDF (reference sequence). V lost 7 bases and J lost 1; bases outside the gene matches: 9. The CDR3 contains 15 residues.

The genes are TRBV6-1 and TRBJ2-5, with TRBD1 matching over 10 bases. CDR3 size: 15 residues. CDR1 is MNHNS and CDR2 is SASEGT in the germline V gene. J was trimmed by 6 bases and V by 4 bases; bases with no gene match: 8. As DNA, the CDR3 is TGTGCCAGCAGTGCAAACCGGGACAGGGGACAGACCCAGTACTTC. It codes for CASSANRDRGQTQYF.

The V call is TRBV5-6, the J call TRBJ2-7; 7 bases map to TRBD1. Germline V gene sequence: CDR1 SGHDT, CDR2 YYEEEE. The length of the CDR3 is 15 residues. The V gene end was trimmed by 2 bases and the J gene end by 0 bases; junction bases not matched to a gene: 5. In nucleotides, the CDR3 is TGTGCCAGCAGCTTAGGGACAGCACCCTCCTACGAGCAGTACTTC. Amino acids: CASSLGTAPSYEQYF.